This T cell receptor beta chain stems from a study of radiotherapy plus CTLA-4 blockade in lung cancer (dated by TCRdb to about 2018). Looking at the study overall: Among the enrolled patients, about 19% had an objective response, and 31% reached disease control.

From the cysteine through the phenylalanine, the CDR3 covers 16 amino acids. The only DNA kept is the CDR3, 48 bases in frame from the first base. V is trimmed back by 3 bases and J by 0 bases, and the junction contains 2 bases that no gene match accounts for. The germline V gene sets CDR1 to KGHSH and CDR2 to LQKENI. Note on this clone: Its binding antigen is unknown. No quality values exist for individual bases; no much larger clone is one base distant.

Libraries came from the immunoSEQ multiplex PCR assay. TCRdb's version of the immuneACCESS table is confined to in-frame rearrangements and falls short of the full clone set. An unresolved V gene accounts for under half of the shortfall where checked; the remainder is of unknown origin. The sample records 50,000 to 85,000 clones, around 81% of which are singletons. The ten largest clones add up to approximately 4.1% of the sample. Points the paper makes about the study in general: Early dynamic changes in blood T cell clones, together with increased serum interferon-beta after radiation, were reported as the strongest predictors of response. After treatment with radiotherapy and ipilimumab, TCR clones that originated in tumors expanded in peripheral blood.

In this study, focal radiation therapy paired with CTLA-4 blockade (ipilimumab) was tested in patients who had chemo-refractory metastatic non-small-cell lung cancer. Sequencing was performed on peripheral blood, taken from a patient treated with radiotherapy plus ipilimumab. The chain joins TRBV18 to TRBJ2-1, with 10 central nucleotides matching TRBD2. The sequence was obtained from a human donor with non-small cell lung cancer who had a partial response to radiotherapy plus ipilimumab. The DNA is TGTGCCAGCTCACCCCTAGCGGGGGCCTCCTACAATGAGCAGTTCTTC. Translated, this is CASSPLAGASYNEQFF.